This T cell receptor beta chain was sequenced during a study of blood T cell repertoires in COVID-19. Turning to the study itself: Some COVID-19 samples were acute and others convalescent; all came from the United States, Italy and Spain.

The CDR3 is 15 residues long. CDR1 SNHLY and CDR2 FYNNEI come from the germline V gene. V was shortened by 4 bases and J by 1 base, with 12 bases between the two germline ends. Generated by immunoSEQ multiplex PCR, the TCRdb table keeps only in-frame clones and is missing some. Among about 28,000 clones listed, roughly 85% were seen once. The TCR was taken from a human donor in a cohort sampled during active COVID-19. This rearrangement joins TRBV2 to TRBJ2-3; D may be TRBD2 (6 bases). The sequencing input was peripheral blood. The CDR3 region is CASSGDLRGTDTQYF. DNA for the CDR3: TGTGCCAGCAGTGGGGACTTGAGGGGCACAGATACGCAGTATTTT.